This T cell receptor (beta chain) was observed in a study of T cell responses to AZD1222 COVID-19 vaccine. Germline CDR1 SGHVS, CDR2 FQNEAQ. V was shortened by 1 base and J by 2 bases, with 12 bases between the two germline ends. The CDR3 has 16 residues. The repertoire was sequenced with immunoSEQ multiplex PCR; TCRdb's copy has only in-frame clones and lacks some. This sample has 120,000 or so clones, with 88% found just once. This chain uses TRBV7-8 with TRBJ1-5; D uncertain. The origin of this receptor is an adult in good health. Specimen: peripheral blood, collected on day 0 of AZD1222 vaccination. The CDR3 loop is CASSLGGDWRNQPQHF. For the CDR3, the DNA is TGTGCCAGCAGCTTAGGTGGGGATTGGCGCAATCAGCCCCAGCATTTT.